Listed below are T cell receptor beta chains from one sample, sequenced in a study of T cells in tuberculosis. Assay used: immunoSEQ multiplex PCR; TCRdb lists only in-frame clones, some missing. The table lists roughly 59,000 clones, around 86% of them singletons. The sequenced sample was CD1b-GMM tetramer-negative cells sorted from PBMCs. Source of these receptors: an adult woman with latent tuberculosis. Each CDR3 is given with its conserved first and last residue. A D gene is named only where the DNA matches it firmly. Expanded clones are given a class, and other clones once, few, many or no size at all.

clone size	V gene	J gene	D gene	CDR3 DNA	CDR3 protein
.	TRBV7-9	TRBJ2-1	.	TGTGCCAGCAGCTTCAGTAATGAGCAGTTCTTC	CASSFSNEQFF
.	TRBV2	TRBJ2-2	TRBD2	TGTGCCAGCAGTCCGCGGGAGGCCGGGGAGCTGTTTTTT	CASSPREAGELFF
.	TRBV7-7	TRBJ2-2	.	TGTGCCAGCAGCCACTCCCGAAAGTCCGGGGAGCTGTTTTTT	CASSHSRKSGELFF
.	TRBV30	TRBJ1-1	.	TGTGCCTGGAGTACAGTCAACACTGAAGCTTTCTTT	CAWSTVNTEAFF
.	TRBV27	TRBJ1-6	.	TGTGCCAGCAGTTTTGCCGGGAAGTCTTCACCCCTCCACTTT	CASSFAGKSSPLHF
.	TRBV2	TRBJ2-2	.	TGTGCCAGCAGAGGCGAACTAGGTCTGGCCGGGGAGCTGTTTTTT	CASRGELGLAGELFF
.	TRBV2	TRBJ1-2	.	TGTGCCAGCATGCCGCAGGGGAGCGACTACACCTTC	CASMPQGSDYTF
.	TRBV30	TRBJ2-3	.	TGTGCCTGGACCCCTTCGGGAATCCCCACAGATACGCAGTATTTT	CAWTPSGIPTDTQYF
.	TRBV11-2	TRBJ2-5	TRBD1	TGTGCCAGCAGCTTAGGACAGGGGGCGGGGGAGACCCAGTACTTC	CASSLGQGAGETQYF
.	TRBV7-9	TRBJ2-2	TRBD1	TGTGCCAGCAGCTCTTACAGGGGGTCGAACACCGGGGAGCTGTTTTTT	CASSSYRGSNTGELFF
.	TRBV19	TRBJ1-1	TRBD1	TGTGCCAGTAGTATCGGGACAGTGGACACTGAAGCTTTCTTT	CASSIGTVDTEAFF
.	TRBV18	TRBJ1-1	TRBD1	TGTGCCAGCTCTCTCTCGGACAGGGGAGGCACTGAAGCTTTCTTT	CASSLSDRGGTEAFF
.	TRBV28	TRBJ1-2	.	TGTGCCAGCAGTTTCTCCAACTATGGCTACACCTTC	CASSFSNYGYTF
once	TRBV5-1	TRBJ1-2	TRBD1	TGCGCCAGCAGGCCTGGACAGGGGGAAGGCGGCTACACCTTC	CASRPGQGEGGYTF
.	TRBV21-1	TRBJ2-4	.	TGTGCCAGCAGCAAAGCGGGGTGGACTAGCGGGAGCGTAGCCAAAAACATTCAGTACTTC	CASSKAGWTSGSVAKNIQYF
.	TRBV28	TRBJ2-6	.	TGTGCCAGCAGTTCACACAGGGCTGGGGCCAACGTCCTGACTTTC	CASSSHRAGANVLTF
once	TRBV2	TRBJ2-1	TRBD2	TGTGCCAGCAGTAGTGGGAGGGCCCGTGATGAGCAGTTCTTC	CASSSGRARDEQFF
once	TRBV5-1	TRBJ2-3	.	TGCGCCAGCAGCTCCCACAGGGCGGGGGTTAACACAGATACGCAGTATTTT	CASSSHRAGVNTDTQYF
once	TRBV2	TRBJ1-2	.	TGTGCCAGCAGTGGGGGAGCTAACTATGGCTACACCTTC	CASSGGANYGYTF
once	TRBV19	TRBJ2-7	TRBD1	TGTGCCAGTAGTCCTTGGGACAGGAGCCACGAGCAGTACTTC	CASSPWDRSHEQYF
.	TRBV6-6	TRBJ2-3	.	TGTGCCAGCAGTTACGGGCCAGATACGCAGTATTTT	CASSYGPDTQYF
.	TRBV2	TRBJ2-3	TRBD2	TGTGCCAGCACTAAGCGGGAGGGAGCAGATACGCAGTATTTT	CASTKREGADTQYF
few	TRBV2	TRBJ2-7	TRBD2	TGTGCCAGCAGTGAAAGGCGCGGGGGGCCCTACGAGCAGTACTTC	CASSERRGGPYEQYF
.	TRBV5-1	TRBJ2-5	TRBD2	TGCGCCAGCAGCCAAACTAGAGCGGGGGTGGAGACCCAGTACTTC	CASSQTRAGVETQYF
.	TRBV6-5	TRBJ1-1	.	TGTGCCAGCAATCTCGAAGGGGACACTGAAGCTTTCTTT	CASNLEGDTEAFF
.	TRBV30	TRBJ2-2	.	TGTGCCTGGAGACTAACTAGGTCGAACACCGGGGAGCTGTTTTTT	CAWRLTRSNTGELFF
.	TRBV19	TRBJ1-1	.	TGTGCCAGTAAGGTCTTGGGAGGGACTGAAGCTTTCTTT	CASKVLGGTEAFF
.	TRBV19	TRBJ1-5	TRBD1	TGTGCCAGTACTTACCAGGACAGGGCAGATAGCAATCAGCCCCAGCATTTT	CASTYQDRADSNQPQHF
.	TRBV11-3	TRBJ1-6	.	TGTGCCAGCAGCTCGGACTTGAATAATTCCCCCCTCCACTTT	CASSSDLNNSPLHF